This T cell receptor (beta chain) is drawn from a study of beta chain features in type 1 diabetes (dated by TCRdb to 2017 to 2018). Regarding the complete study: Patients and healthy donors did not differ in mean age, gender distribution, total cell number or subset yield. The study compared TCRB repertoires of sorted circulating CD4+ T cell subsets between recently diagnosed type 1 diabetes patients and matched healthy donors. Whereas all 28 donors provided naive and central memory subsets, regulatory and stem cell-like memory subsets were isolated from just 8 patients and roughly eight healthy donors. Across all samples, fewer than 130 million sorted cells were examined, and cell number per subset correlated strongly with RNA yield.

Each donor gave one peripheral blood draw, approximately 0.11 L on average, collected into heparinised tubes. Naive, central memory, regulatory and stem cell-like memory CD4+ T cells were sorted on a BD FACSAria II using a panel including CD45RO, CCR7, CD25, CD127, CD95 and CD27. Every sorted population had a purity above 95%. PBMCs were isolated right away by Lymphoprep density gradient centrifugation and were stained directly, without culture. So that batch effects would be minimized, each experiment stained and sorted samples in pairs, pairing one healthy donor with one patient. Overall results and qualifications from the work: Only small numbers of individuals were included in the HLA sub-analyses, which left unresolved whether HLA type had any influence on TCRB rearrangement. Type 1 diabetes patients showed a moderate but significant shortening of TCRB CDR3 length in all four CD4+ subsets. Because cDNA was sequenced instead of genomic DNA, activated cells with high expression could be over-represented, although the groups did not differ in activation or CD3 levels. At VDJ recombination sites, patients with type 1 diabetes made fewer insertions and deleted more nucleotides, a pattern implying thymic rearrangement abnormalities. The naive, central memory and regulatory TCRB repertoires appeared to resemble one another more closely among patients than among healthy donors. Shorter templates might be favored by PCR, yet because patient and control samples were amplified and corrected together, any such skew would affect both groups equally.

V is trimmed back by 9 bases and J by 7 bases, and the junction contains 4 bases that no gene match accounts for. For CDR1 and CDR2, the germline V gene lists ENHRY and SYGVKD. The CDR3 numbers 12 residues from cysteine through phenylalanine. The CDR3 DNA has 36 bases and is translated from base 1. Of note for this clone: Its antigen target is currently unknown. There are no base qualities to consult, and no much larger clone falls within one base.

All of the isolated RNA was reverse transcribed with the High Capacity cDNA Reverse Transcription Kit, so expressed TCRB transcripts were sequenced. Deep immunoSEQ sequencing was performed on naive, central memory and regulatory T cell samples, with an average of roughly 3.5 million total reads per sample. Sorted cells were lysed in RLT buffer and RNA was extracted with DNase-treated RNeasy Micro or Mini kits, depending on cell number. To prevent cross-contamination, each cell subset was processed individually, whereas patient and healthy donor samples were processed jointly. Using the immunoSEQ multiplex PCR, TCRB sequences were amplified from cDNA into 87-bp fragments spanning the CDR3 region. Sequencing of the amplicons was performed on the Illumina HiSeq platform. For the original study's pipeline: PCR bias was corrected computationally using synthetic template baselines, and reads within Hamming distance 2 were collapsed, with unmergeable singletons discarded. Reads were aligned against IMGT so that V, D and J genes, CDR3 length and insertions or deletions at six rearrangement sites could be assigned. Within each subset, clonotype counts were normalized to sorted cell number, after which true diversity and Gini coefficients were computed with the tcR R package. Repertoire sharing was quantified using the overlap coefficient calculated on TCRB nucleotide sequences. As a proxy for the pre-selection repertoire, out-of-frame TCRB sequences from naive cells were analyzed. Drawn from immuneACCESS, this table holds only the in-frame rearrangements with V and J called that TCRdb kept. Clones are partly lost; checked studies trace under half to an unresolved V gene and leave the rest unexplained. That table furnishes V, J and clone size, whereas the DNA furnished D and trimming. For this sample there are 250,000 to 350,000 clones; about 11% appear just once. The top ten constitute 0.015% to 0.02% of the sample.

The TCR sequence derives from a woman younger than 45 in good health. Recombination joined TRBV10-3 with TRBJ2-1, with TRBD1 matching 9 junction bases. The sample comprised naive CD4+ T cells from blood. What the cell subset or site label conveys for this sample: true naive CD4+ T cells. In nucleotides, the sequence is TGTGCCATAGGGACAGGGCCAAATGAGCAGTTCTTC. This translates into CAIGTGPNEQFF.